Described below is a single T cell receptor (beta chain) sequence and its context. Its target is not known. The sample comes from a study of CXCR3-negative and CXCR3-positive naive CD8 T cells. Notes on the study in general: Diversity ran similarly high across both naive subsets but far lower in memory CD8+ cells. TRB CDR3s were more hydrophobic in CXCR3-positive than in CXCR3-negative naive cells.

The CDR3 spans 15 residues. CDR1 is DFQATT and CDR2 is SNEGSKA in the germline V gene (reference sequence). Researchers prepared the TRB cDNA libraries using 5' RACE with UMI labels. TCRdb reprocessed the 5' RACE reads, keeping one entry per CDR3 protein, no DNA. The specimen's table records around 140,000 distinct CDR3 sequences. The chain links TRBV20-1 to TRBJ2-1; absent DNA, TCRdb's TRBD2 call cannot be checked. The specimen sequenced was naive CXCR3+ CD8+ T cells from blood. Noted subset: CD45RO-CCR7+CD27+CD95- naive CD8+ T cells expressing CXCR3 (TNR3+). The TCR was taken from a human donor in good health. Some clones in this sample may be carry-over from other donors' samples. The CDR3 loop reads CSAKWGASGINEQFF.